This TCR beta chain is from a study of blood T cells in healthy people across ages. PCR was performed a second time for about 7 to 11 cycles using a sample-barcoded 5' primer and a J-beta primer mix. TCRdb redid the calling of the 5' RACE reads with MiXCR, one entry per CDR3 protein. The repertoire has about 970,000 distinct CDR3 sequences, approximately 50% of them found once; the top ten carry around a fifth. Losses at the gene ends were 3 bases for V and 2 bases for J; bases not matched to a gene: 6. The CDR3 totals 16 residues. Germline V gene data show CDR1 as SGHTA and CDR2 as FQGNSA. The sample comprised blood. This clonotype originated in an older woman in good health. This sequence joins TRBV7-2 and TRBJ2-3, with TRBD2 matching over 9 bases. CDR3: CASSFRSGSNTDTQYF. The CDR3 DNA reads TGTGCCAGCAGCTTTCGTAGCGGGAGTAACACAGATACGCAGTATTTT.